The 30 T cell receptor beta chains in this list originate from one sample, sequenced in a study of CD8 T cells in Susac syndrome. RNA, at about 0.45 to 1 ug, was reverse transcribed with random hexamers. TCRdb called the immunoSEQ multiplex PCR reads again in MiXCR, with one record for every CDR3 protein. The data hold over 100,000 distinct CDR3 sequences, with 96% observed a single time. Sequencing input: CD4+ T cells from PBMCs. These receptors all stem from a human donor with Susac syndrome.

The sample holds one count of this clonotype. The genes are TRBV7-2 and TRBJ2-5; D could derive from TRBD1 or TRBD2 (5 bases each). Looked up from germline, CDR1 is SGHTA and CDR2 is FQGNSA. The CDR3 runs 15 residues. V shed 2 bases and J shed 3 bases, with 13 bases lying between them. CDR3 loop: CASSLFPRGEETQYF. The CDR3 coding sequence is TGTGCCAGCAGCTTATTTCCTAGAGGGGAAGAGACCCAGTACTTC. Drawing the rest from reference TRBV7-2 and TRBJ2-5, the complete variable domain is GAGVSQSPSNKVTEKGKDVELRCDPISGHTALYWYRQSLGQGLEFLIYFQGNSAPDKSGLPSDRFSAERTGGSVSTLTIQRTQQEDSAVYLCASSLFPRGEETQYFGPGTRLLVL.

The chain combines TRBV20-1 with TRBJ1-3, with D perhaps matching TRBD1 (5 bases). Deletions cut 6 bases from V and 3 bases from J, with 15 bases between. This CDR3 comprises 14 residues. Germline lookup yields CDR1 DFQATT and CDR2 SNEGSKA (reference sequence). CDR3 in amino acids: CSAKGPGNGNTIYF. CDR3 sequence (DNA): TGCAGTGCCAAAGGCCCAGGGAATGGAAACACCATATATTTT.

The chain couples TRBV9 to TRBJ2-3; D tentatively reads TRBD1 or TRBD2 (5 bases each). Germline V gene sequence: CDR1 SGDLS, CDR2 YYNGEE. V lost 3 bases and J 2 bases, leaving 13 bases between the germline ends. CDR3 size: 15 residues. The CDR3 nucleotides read TGTGCCAGCAGCGACACCCGGGACCACACAGATACGCAGTATTTT. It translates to CASSDTRDHTDTQYF.

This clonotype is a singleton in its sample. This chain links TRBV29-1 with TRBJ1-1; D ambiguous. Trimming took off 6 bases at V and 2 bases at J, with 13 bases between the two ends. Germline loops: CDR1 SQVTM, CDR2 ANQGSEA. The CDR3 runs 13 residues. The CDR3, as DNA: TGCAGCGTGGGGTCCGCGGGTAACACTGAAGCTTTCTTT. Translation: CSVGSAGNTEAFF.

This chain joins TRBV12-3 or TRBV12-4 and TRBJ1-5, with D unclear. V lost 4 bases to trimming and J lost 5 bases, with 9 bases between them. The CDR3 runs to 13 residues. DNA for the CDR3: TGTGCCAGCAGTTCCACTGGGGATCAGCCCCAGCATTTT. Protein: CASSSTGDQPQHF.

CDR3 amino acids: CSARADNNEQFF. Written as DNA, the CDR3 is TGCAGTGCTAGGGCGGATAACAATGAGCAGTTCTTC. The gene calls are TRBV20-1 and TRBJ2-1, with no clear D. This CDR3 has 12 residues. The germline V and J ends were trimmed by 3 bases and 5 bases, with 8 bases remaining between them. Germline assignment: CDR1 DFQATT and CDR2 SNEGSKA (reference sequence).

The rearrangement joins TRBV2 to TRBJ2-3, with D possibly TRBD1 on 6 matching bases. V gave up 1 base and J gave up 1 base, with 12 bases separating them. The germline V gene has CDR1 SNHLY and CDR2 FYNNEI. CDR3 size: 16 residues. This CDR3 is CASSEVGGFRTDTQYF. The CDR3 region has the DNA TGTGCCAGCAGTGAAGTAGGGGGTTTTCGCACAGATACGCAGTATTTT. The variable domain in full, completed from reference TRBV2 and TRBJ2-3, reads EPEVTQTPSHQVTQMGQEVILRCVPISNHLYFYWYRQILGQKVEFLVSFYNNEISEKSEIFDDQFSVERPDGSNFTLKIRSTKLEDSAMYFCASSEVGGFRTDTQYFGPGTRLTVL.

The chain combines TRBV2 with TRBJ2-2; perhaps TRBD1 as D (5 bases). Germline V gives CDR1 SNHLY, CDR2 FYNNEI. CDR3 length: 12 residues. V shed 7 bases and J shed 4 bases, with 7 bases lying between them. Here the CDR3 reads CASTTGTGELFF. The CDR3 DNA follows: TGTGCCAGCACTACAGGCACCGGGGAGCTGTTTTTT.

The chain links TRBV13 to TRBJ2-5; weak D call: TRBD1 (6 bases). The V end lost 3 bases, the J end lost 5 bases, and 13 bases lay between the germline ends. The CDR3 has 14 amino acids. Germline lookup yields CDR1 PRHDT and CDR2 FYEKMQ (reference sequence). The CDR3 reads CASSLGQGPETQYF. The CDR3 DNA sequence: TGTGCCAGCAGCTTGGGGCAGGGGCCGGAGACCCAGTACTTC.

The CDR3 DNA follows: TGTGCCTGGAGTGTACGCGGGACAGGGGGCGTAGATACGCAGTATTTT. It yields the protein CAWSVRGTGGVDTQYF. The rearrangement uses TRBV30 and TRBJ2-3; TRBD1 matches at 12 bases. This CDR3 is built from 16 residues. Germline CDR1 and CDR2: GTSNPN and SVGIG (reference sequence). Losses at the gene ends were 0 bases for V and 5 bases for J; bases not matched to a gene: 6.

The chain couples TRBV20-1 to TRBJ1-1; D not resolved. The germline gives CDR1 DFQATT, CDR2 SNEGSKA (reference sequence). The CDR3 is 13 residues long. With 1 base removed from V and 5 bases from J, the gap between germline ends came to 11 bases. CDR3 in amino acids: CSARVALGTEAFF. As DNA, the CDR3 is TGCAGTGCTAGAGTAGCCTTGGGGACTGAAGCTTTCTTT.

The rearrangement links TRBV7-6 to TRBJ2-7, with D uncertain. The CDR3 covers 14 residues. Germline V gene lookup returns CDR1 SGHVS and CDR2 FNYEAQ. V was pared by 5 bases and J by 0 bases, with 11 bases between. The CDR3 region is CASSRGSFSYEQYF. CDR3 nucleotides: TGTGCCAGCAGCAGAGGTTCCTTCTCCTACGAGCAGTACTTC.

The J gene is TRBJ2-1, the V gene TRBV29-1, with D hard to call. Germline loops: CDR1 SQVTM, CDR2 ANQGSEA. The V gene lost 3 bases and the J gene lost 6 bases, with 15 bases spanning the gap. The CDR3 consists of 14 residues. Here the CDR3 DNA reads TGCAGCGTTGAGAAGGGATTACCCCCCAATGAGCAGTTCTTC. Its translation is CSVEKGLPPNEQFF.

CDR3: CASSFLTSGRRYQNEQFF. CDR3 DNA sequence: TGTGCCAGCAGCTTCCTGACTAGCGGGAGAAGGTATCAGAATGAGCAGTTCTTC. V and J are TRBV7-9 and TRBJ2-1; 12 bases are a match to TRBD2. The V gene's germline CDR1 is SEHNR and CDR2 FQNEAQ (reference sequence). With 3 bases clipped from V and 7 bases from J, the junction kept 13 bases outside the gene matches. The CDR3 runs 18 residues.

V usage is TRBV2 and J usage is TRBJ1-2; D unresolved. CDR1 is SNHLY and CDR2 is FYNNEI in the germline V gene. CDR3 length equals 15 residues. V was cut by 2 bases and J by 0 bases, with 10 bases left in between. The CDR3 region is CASSEWPEANYGYTF. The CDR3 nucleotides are TGTGCCAGCAGTGAATGGCCCGAGGCTAACTATGGCTACACCTTC. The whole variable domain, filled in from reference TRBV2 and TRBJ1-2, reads EPEVTQTPSHQVTQMGQEVILRCVPISNHLYFYWYRQILGQKVEFLVSFYNNEISEKSEIFDDQFSVERPDGSNFTLKIRSTKLEDSAMYFCASSEWPEANYGYTFGSGTRLTVV.

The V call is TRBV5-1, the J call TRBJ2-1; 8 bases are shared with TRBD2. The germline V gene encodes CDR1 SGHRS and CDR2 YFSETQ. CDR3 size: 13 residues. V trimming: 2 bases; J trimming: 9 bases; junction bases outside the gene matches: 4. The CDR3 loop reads CASSFSGRGEQFF. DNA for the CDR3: TGCGCCAGCAGCTTCAGCGGGAGAGGTGAGCAGTTCTTC. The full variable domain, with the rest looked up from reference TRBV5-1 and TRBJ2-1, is KAGVTQTPRYLIKTRGQQVTLSCSPISGHRSVSWYQQTPGQGLQFLFEYFSETQRNKGNFPGRFSGRQFSNSRSEMNVSTLELGDSALYLCASSFSGRGEQFFGPGTRLTVL.

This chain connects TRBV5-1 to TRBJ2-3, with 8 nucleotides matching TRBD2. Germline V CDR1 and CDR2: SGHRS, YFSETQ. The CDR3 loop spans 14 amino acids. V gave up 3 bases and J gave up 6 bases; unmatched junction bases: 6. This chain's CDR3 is CASSSRIAGDTQYF. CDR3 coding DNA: TGCGCCAGCAGCTCTCGGATAGCGGGGGATACGCAGTATTTT.

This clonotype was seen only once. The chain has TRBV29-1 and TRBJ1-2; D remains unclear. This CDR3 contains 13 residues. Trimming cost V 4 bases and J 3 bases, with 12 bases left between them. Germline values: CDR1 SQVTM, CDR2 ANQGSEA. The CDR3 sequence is CSVGGSGYYGYTF. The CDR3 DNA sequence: TGCAGCGTTGGGGGTTCAGGCTACTATGGCTACACCTTC.

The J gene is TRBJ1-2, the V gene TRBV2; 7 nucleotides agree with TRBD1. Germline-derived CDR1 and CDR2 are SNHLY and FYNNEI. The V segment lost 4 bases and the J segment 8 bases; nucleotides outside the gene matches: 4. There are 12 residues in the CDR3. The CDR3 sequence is CASSGTGRGYTF. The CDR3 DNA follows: TGTGCCAGCAGTGGGACAGGAAGGGGCTACACCTTC.

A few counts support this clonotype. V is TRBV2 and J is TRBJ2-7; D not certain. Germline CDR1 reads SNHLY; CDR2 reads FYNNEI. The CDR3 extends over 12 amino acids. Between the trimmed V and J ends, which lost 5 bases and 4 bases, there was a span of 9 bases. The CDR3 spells CASSTGPYEQYF. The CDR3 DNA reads TGTGCCAGCAGTACCGGGCCTTACGAGCAGTACTTC. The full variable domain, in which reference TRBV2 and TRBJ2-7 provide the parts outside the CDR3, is EPEVTQTPSHQVTQMGQEVILRCVPISNHLYFYWYRQILGQKVEFLVSFYNNEISEKSEIFDDQFSVERPDGSNFTLKIRSTKLEDSAMYFCASSTGPYEQYFGPGTRLTVT.

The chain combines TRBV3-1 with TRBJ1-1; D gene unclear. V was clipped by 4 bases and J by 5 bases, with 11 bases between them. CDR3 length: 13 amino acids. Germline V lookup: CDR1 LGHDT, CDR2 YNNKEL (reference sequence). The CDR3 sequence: CASSLRQATEAFF. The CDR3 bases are TGTGCCAGCAGCCTCCGACAAGCTACTGAAGCTTTCTTT. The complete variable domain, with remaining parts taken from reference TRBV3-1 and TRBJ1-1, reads DTAVSQTPKYLVTQMGNDKSIKCEQNLGHDTMYWYKQDSKKFLKIMFSYNNKELIINETVPNRFSPKSPDKAHLNLHINSLELGDSAVYFCASSLRQATEAFFGQGTRLTVV.

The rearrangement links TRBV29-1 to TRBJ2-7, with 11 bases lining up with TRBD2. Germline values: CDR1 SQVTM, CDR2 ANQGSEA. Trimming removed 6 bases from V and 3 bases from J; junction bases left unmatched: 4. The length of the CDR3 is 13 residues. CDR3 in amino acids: CSVNSGRDYEQYF. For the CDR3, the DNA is TGCAGCGTAAATAGCGGGAGGGACTACGAGCAGTACTTC.

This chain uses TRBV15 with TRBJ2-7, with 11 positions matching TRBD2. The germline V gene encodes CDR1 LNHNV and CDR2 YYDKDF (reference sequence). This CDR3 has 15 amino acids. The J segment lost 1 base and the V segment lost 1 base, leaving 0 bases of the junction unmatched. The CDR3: CATSRGTSGSYEQYF. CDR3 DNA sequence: TGTGCCACCAGCAGAGGGACTAGCGGGTCCTACGAGCAGTACTTC.

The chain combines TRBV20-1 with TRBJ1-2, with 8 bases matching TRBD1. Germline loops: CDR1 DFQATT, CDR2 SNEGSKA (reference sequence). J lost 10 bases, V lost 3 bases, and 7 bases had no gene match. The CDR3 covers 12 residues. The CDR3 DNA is TGCAGTGCTAGCGATCCGGGACAGGCCTACACCTTC. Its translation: CSASDPGQAYTF.

The CDR3 DNA reads TGCAGCGTTGGAAAATCGGGACAGATTAATGGCTACACCTTC. It translates to CSVGKSGQINGYTF. This rearrangement joins TRBV29-1 to TRBJ1-2; 7 bases match TRBD1. The V gene end was trimmed by 4 bases and the J gene end by 6 bases; junction bases not matched to a gene: 11. The CDR3 is 14 residues long. Germline assignment: CDR1 SQVTM and CDR2 ANQGSEA.

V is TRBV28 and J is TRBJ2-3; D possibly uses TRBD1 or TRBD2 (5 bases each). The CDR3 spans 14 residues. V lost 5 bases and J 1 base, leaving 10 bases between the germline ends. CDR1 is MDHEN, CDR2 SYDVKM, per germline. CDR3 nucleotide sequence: TGTGCCAGCAGTACGGGGCGGGGCACAGATACGCAGTATTTT. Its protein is CASSTGRGTDTQYF.

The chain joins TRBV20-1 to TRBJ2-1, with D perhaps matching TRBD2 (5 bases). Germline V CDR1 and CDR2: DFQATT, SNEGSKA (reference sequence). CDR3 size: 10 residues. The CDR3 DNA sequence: TGCAGCCCGACTATGGATGAGCAGTTCTTC. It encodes CSPTMDEQFF.

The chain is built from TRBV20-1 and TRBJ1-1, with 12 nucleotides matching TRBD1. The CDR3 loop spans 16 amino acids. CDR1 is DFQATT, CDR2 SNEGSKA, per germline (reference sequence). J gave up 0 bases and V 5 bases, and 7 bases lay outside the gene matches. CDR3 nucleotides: TGCAGTGCTTCCCGGGACAGGGGGCCCGTGAACACTGAAGCTTTCTTT. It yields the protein CSASRDRGPVNTEAFF.

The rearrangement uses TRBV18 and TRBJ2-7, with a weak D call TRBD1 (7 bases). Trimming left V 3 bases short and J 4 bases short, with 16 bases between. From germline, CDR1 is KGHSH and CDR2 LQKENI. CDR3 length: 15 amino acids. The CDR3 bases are TGTGCCAGCTCACCCCAGGGGGGCGTCACTTACGAGCAGTACTTC. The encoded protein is CASSPQGGVTYEQYF.

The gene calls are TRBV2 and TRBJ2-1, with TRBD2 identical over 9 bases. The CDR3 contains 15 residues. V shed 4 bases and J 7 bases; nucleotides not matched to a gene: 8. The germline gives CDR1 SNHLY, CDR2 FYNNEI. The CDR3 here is CASSVRGREGNEQFF. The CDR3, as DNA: TGTGCCAGCAGTGTGCGCGGGAGGGAAGGGAATGAGCAGTTCTTC.